This T cell receptor beta chain was documented in a study of T cell clonality in common variable immunodeficiency. Germline CDR1 reads GTSNPN; CDR2 reads SVGIG (reference sequence). This CDR3 is built from 13 residues. V was shortened by 7 bases and J by 3 bases, with 14 bases between the two germline ends. This clone was seen repeatedly, ten times or more. Its antigen is unidentified. Coverage ceases 3 residues before the CDR3 finishes, and the germline J gene fills in the end. Using immunoSEQ multiplex PCR, the repertoire was profiled, and TCRdb retains in-frame clones only, with some absent. The sample shows over 30,000 clones, none of them appearing just once. The CVID group had roughly 16 females and around 29 males, mean age 40. Heparinized whole blood, roughly 5 to 9 ml, came from each donor. Study-wide results and limits: Shared TCRbeta clones were fewer between CVID subjects than controls. CVID subjects had higher TCRbeta clonality than healthy controls, most marked in about a third. Reportedly, TCR beta sequences from common variable immunodeficiency showed fewer deletions and N-nucleotide insertions.

The clonotype was recovered from a human donor with common variable immunodeficiency. The specimen sequenced was peripheral blood mononuclear cells. This rearrangement joins TRBV30 to TRBJ2-3; TRBD2 is a possible D gene (6 bases). The CDR3 loop is CASSSSGTDTQYF. The part of the CDR3 DNA that was read is TGTGCCTCCAGTTCCAGCGGGACAGATACG.